The 23 T cell receptor beta chains listed next were all sequenced from one sample in a study of shared clonotypes between healthy human individuals (dated by TCRdb to about 2020). The library was obtained by the immunoSEQ multiplex PCR assay. In its TCRdb copy, this immuneACCESS table keeps in-frame sequences only and misses some clones. Where compared with another copy, unresolved V genes explain less than half of these, and the others have no known cause. For this sample there are approximately 2.3 million clones; just over 90% appear just once. The ten most abundant clones make up around 0.4% of the sample. Input material: naive CD4+ T cells from PBMCs. The cell subset or site label, as the study defines it: CD45RA+ positively selected. These receptors came from a man aged 18 to 30 in good health. Some clones in this sample may be carry-over from other donors' samples.

The chain has TRBV4-2 and TRBJ2-3; perhaps D is TRBD1 or TRBD2 (6 bases each). CDR1 is LGHNA, CDR2 YNFKEQ, per germline. The CDR3 is made up of 17 amino acids. The V gene lost 1 base and the J gene lost 1 base, with 15 bases spanning the gap. The CDR3 loop is CASSQVGGPLGTDTQYF. As DNA, the CDR3 is TGTGCCAGCAGCCAAGTGGGGGGCCCGCTCGGCACAGATACGCAGTATTTT.

V is TRBV28 and J is TRBJ2-7; perhaps D is TRBD1 or TRBD2 (8 bases each). Germline CDR1 is MDHEN and CDR2 is SYDVKM. Trimming pared 6 bases from V and 3 bases from J, leaving 21 bases between. The CDR3 sequence is 16 residues long. The DNA for the CDR3 is TGTGCCAGCAGAACAGGGGGTAGCGGGAAATTCTACGAGCAGTACTTC. Protein product: CASRTGGSGKFYEQYF.

As regards this clone: The same CDR3 arises from other DNA sequences in this sample as well. J is TRBJ2-7 and V is TRBV5-6; 8 bases match TRBD1. The germline V gene encodes CDR1 SGHDT and CDR2 YYEEEE. The CDR3 totals 15 residues. J was trimmed by 0 bases and V by 2 bases; bases with no gene match: 4. The CDR3 here is CASSLGQGASYEQYF. The CDR3, as DNA: TGTGCCAGCAGCTTAGGGCAGGGGGCCTCCTACGAGCAGTACTTC.

The chain is built from TRBV18 and TRBJ1-5, with TRBD1 identical over 10 bases. The CDR3 extends over 15 amino acids. With V trimmed by 6 bases and J by 5 bases, 7 bases remained unmatched. Germline V CDR1 and CDR2: KGHSH, LQKENI. The CDR3 DNA follows: TGTGCCAGCTCGGGGGACAGGGGAGGGGATCAGCCCCAGCATTTT. Its translation is CASSGDRGGDQPQHF. Filled out from reference TRBV18 and TRBJ1-5, the complete variable domain reads NAGVMQNPRHLVRRRGQEARLRCSPMKGHSHVYWYRQLPEEGLKFMVYLQKENIIDESGMPKERFSAEFPKEGPSILRIQQVVRGDSAAYFCASSGDRGGDQPQHFGDGTRLSIL.

The gene calls are TRBV19 and TRBJ2-7; D possibly corresponds to TRBD2 (5 bases). Trimming stripped 3 bases from V and 3 bases from J, with 15 bases between. From germline, CDR1 is LNHDA and CDR2 SQIVND (reference sequence). The CDR3 is 15 amino acids. CDR3 sequence reads: CASSMFPGSDYEQYF. The CDR3 nucleotides are TGTGCCAGTAGTATGTTTCCGGGATCGGACTACGAGCAGTACTTC.

In regard to this clone: Other nucleotide sequences from this sample produce the same CDR3. The V gene is TRBV15, the J gene TRBJ2-7; tentatively, D is TRBD1 (5 bases). CDR1 and CDR2 (germline): LNHNV, YYDKDF (reference sequence). Deletions cut 0 bases from V and 4 bases from J, with 13 bases between. The CDR3 contains 15 residues. CDR3: CATSRDPGSHYEQYF. DNA of the CDR3: TGTGCCACCAGCAGAGATCCAGGGTCCCATTACGAGCAGTACTTC. Together with reference TRBV15 and TRBJ2-7, the CDR3 gives the full variable domain: DAMVIQNPRYQVTQFGKPVTLSCSQTLNHNVMYWYQQKSSQAPKLLFHYYDKDFNNEADTPDNFQSRRPNTSFCFLDIRSPGLGDTAMYLCATSRDPGSHYEQYFGPGTRLTVT.

This chain joins TRBV4-1 and TRBJ2-1, with TRBD2 matching 11 bases. The CDR3 runs 21 residues. The V gene's germline CDR1 is MGHRA and CDR2 YSYEKL. Trimming took 4 bases from V and 2 from J; bases not matched to a gene: 19. The CDR3 is CASSRQAGLAVAAVTYNEQFF. The CDR3 bases are TGCGCCAGCAGCCGGCAAGCGGGACTAGCGGTTGCTGCGGTCACCTACAATGAGCAGTTCTTC.

V and J are TRBV5-4 and TRBJ1-2, with D perhaps TRBD1 (5 bases). The CDR3 is 15 amino acids. The V gene lost 4 bases and the J gene lost 5 bases, with 18 bases spanning the gap. CDR1 is SGHNT and CDR2 is YYREEE in the germline V gene (reference sequence). The CDR3 sequence is CASSSGGHWGYGYTF. The CDR3 DNA follows: TGTGCCAGCAGCAGTGGGGGTCACTGGGGTTATGGCTACACCTTC. The whole variable domain, remainder taken from reference TRBV5-4 and TRBJ1-2, is ETGVTQSPTHLIKTRGQQVTLRCSSQSGHNTVSWYQQALGQGPQFIFQYYREEENGRGNFPPRFSGLQFPNYSSELNVNALELDDSALYLCASSSGGHWGYGYTFGSGTRLTVV.

This rearrangement joins TRBV6-5 to TRBJ2-2, with D perhaps TRBD2 (6 bases). Germline CDR1 and CDR2: MNHEY and SVGAGI. V gave up 7 bases and J gave up 7 bases, with 13 bases separating them. The CDR3 has 13 amino acids. CDR3 DNA: TGTGCCAGCAACGGAGGGCCGGGCGGGGAGCTGTTTTTT. Protein product: CASNGGPGGELFF.

V gene TRBV4-3 combines with J gene TRBJ2-7; 10 nucleotides align to TRBD2. Per germline, CDR1 LGHNA and CDR2 YSLEER. The CDR3 extends over 16 amino acids. V was clipped by 1 base and J by 0 bases; unmatched bases: 3. CDR3 in DNA: TGCGCCAGCAGCCAAGGACTAGCGGGCCTCTCCTACGAGCAGTACTTC. Amino acids: CASSQGLAGLSYEQYF.

The genes are TRBV27 and TRBJ1-1; the D gene is possibly TRBD1 (6 bases). The CDR3 has 13 residues. Trimming stripped 8 bases from V and 11 bases from J, with 21 bases between. The germline V gene has CDR1 MNHEY and CDR2 SMNVEV (reference sequence). The CDR3 region has the DNA TGTGCCAGCTCCCTGAACAGGGAATTGGGTGCTTTCTTT. Its protein is CASSLNRELGAFF.

The chain uses TRBV6-5 and TRBJ2-7; D tentatively reads TRBD1 or TRBD2 (5 bases each). Germline CDR1 is MNHEY and CDR2 is SVGAGI. The CDR3 is made up of 13 amino acids. The DNA of the CDR3 is TGTGCTACCCGAGGGGTTCTTAACCACGAGCAGTACTTC. Translation: CATRGVLNHEQYF.

The V gene is TRBV27, the J gene TRBJ1-1; 8 bases agree with TRBD1. Germline assignment: CDR1 MNHEY and CDR2 SMNVEV (reference sequence). The CDR3 has 17 residues. V trimming: 8 bases; J trimming: 5 bases; junction bases outside the gene matches: 19. The CDR3 coding sequence is TGTGCCAGCCGGACGACCTACAGGGGGTTGGGGAAAACTGAAGCTTTCTTT. Translation: CASRTTYRGLGKTEAFF.

As to this clone: Other DNA sequences in the same sample also yield this CDR3. The chain links TRBV19 to TRBJ1-2; D gene uncertain. Germline assignment: CDR1 LNHDA and CDR2 SQIVND (reference sequence). V gave up 2 bases and J gave up 3 bases, with 7 bases separating them. The CDR3 is 13 amino acids. CDR3 DNA: TGTGCCAGTAGTATATCGCCAGACTATGGCTACACCTTC. It yields the protein CASSISPDYGYTF.

The gene calls are TRBV5-6 and TRBJ1-2; D perhaps matches TRBD1 (5 bases). There are 13 residues in the CDR3. Trimming stripped 4 bases from V and 8 bases from J, with 15 bases between. Germline V gives CDR1 SGHDT, CDR2 YYEEEE. The CDR3 loop is CASSPREVWGYTF. CDR3 DNA sequence: TGTGCCAGCAGCCCCAGGGAGGTGTGGGGCTACACCTTC.

CDR3 region: CASSFDRYTGELFF. The CDR3 bases are TGTGCCAGCAGCTTTGACAGATACACCGGGGAGCTGTTTTTT. The chain couples TRBV11-2 to TRBJ2-2, with D possibly matching TRBD1 (5 bases). Deletions cut 3 bases from V and 3 bases from J, with 8 bases between. The CDR3 extends over 14 amino acids. Germline V CDR1 and CDR2: SGHAT, FQNNGV.

The V gene is TRBV19, the J gene TRBJ2-7; 8 nucleotides match TRBD2. J lost 2 bases, V lost 6 bases, and 6 bases had no gene match. CDR1 and CDR2 (germline): LNHDA, SQIVND (reference sequence). The CDR3 is 14 amino acids. CDR3 DNA sequence: TGTGCCAGTAGCACTAAGCGGGGGACCTACGAGCAGTACTTC. Translated, it gives CASSTKRGTYEQYF.

V and J are TRBV9 and TRBJ2-7; D remains unclear. CDR3 length: 14 amino acids. V lost 0 bases and J 4 bases, leaving 11 bases between the germline ends. Germline CDR1 SGDLS, CDR2 YYNGEE. This chain's CDR3 is CASSVGNGPYEQYF. The CDR3 bases are TGTGCCAGCAGCGTAGGTAACGGGCCTTACGAGCAGTACTTC. Based on the CDR3 plus reference TRBV9 and TRBJ2-7, the full variable domain is DSGVTQTPKHLITATGQRVTLRCSPRSGDLSVYWYQQSLDQGLQFLIQYYNGEERAKGNILERFSAQQFPDLHSELNLSSLELGDSALYFCASSVGNGPYEQYFGPGTRLTVT.

This chain uses TRBV4-1 with TRBJ2-2; no clear D. Trimming took 6 bases from V and 0 from J, leaving 11 bases between them. In germline, CDR1 is MGHRA, CDR2 YSYEKL. This CDR3 spans 15 amino acids. CDR3 DNA sequence: TGCGCCAGCAGTCAACTAAGGGCGAACACCGGGGAGCTGTTTTTT. Translating gives CASSQLRANTGELFF.

This clone is a singleton in its sample. The sample has other DNA sequences that encode this CDR3 too. The gene calls are TRBV20-1 and TRBJ2-7; D is ambiguous. The V end was cut by 1 base, the J end by 4 bases, with 5 bases between. CDR1 is DFQATT and CDR2 is SNEGSKA in the germline V gene (reference sequence). This CDR3 is 11 amino acids long. CDR3 bases: TGCAGTGCTAGAGTTAGTTACGAGCAGTACTTC. It translates to CSARVSYEQYF.

V gene TRBV5-4 combines with J gene TRBJ2-7, with D possibly TRBD1 on 5 matching bases. Trimming stripped 3 bases from V and 5 bases from J, with 12 bases between. Looked up from germline, CDR1 is SGHNT and CDR2 is YYREEE (reference sequence). This CDR3 has 13 amino acids. CDR3 protein: CASSSKGLDEQYF. The CDR3 bases are TGTGCCAGCAGCTCCAAGGGGCTCGACGAGCAGTACTTC.

V is TRBV7-3 and J is TRBJ2-6; D perhaps matches TRBD2 (5 bases). V was clipped by 5 bases and J by 3 bases, with 14 bases between them. The CDR3 spans 16 residues. CDR1 and CDR2 (germline): SGHTA, FQGTGA. As DNA, the CDR3 is TGTGCCAGCAGCCCAAGGCGGAGCGGTGGGGCCAACGTCCTGACTTTC. This codes for CASSPRRSGGANVLTF.

The CDR3 region is CASSLSGQGANEQFF. CDR3 bases: TGTGCCAGCAGTTTATCGGGACAGGGGGCCAATGAGCAGTTCTTC. The V gene is TRBV28, the J gene TRBJ2-1, with TRBD1 identical over 12 bases. The CDR3 runs to 15 residues. Germline V gives CDR1 MDHEN, CDR2 SYDVKM. V was pared by 1 base and J by 6 bases, with 1 base of the junction left unmatched.